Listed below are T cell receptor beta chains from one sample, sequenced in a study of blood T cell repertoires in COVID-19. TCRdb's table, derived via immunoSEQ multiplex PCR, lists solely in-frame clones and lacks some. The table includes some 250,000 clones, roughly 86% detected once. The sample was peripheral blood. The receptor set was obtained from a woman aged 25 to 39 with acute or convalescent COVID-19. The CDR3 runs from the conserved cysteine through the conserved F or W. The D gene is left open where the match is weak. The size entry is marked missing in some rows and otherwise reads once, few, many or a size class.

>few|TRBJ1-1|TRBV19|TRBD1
CASSRNRGAVPEAFF
TGTGCCAGTAGCAGAAACAGGGGGGCAGTCCCTGAAGCTTTCTTT
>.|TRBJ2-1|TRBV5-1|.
CASSSGSPDTQFF
TGCGCCAGCAGCTCCGGATCCCCTGACACGCAGTTCTTC
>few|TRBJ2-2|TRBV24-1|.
CATSDLLGTGELFF
TGTGCCACCAGTGATTTACTAGGCACCGGGGAGCTGTTTTTT
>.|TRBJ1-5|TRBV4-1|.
CASSQDIGNRNQPQHF
TGCGCCAGCAGCCAAGATATCGGGAATCGCAATCAGCCCCAGCATTTT
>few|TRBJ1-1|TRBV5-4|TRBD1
CASSLQDRDAFF
TGTGCCAGCAGCCTTCAGGACAGGGATGCTTTCTTT
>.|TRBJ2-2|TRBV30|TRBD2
CAWGSGTSGNTGELFF
TGTGCCTGGGGGTCCGGGACTAGCGGCAACACCGGGGAGCTGTTTTTT
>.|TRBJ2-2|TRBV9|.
CASSVAPVRNTGELFF
TGTGCCAGCAGCGTAGCCCCGGTGAGGAACACCGGGGAGCTGTTTTTT
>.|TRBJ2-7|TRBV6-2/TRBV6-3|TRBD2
CASSSRGRKGPYEQYF
TGTGCCAGCAGTTCCCGCGGGAGGAAAGGGCCCTACGAGCAGTACTTC
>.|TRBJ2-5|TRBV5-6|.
CASSLGVPGTQYF
TGTGCCAGCAGCTTAGGGGTGCCGGGGACCCAGTACTTC
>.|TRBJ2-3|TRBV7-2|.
CASSYTATSTDTQYF
TGTGCCAGCAGCTATACAGCTACTAGCACAGATACGCAGTATTTT
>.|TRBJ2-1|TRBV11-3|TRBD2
CASSPAGGPRYNEQFF
TGTGCCAGCAGCCCAGCGGGAGGGCCGAGGTACAATGAGCAGTTCTTC
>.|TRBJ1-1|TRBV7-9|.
CASSLDVTTNTEAFF
TGTGCCAGCAGCTTAGATGTCACCACAAACACTGAAGCTTTCTTT
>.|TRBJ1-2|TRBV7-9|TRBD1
CASSLGTGAYGYTF
TGTGCCAGCAGCTTAGGGACAGGGGCATATGGCTACACCTTC
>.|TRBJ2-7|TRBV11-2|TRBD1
CASSFFTGTGGYEQYF
TGTGCCAGCAGCTTCTTTACCGGGACAGGGGGCTACGAGCAGTACTTC
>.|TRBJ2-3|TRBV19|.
CASSPQRVTSTDTQYF
TGTGCCAGTAGTCCCCAGCGGGTAACTAGCACAGATACGCAGTATTTT
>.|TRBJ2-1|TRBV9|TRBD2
CASSVESGSYNEQFF
TGTGCCAGCAGCGTCGAAAGCGGGAGCTACAATGAGCAGTTCTTC
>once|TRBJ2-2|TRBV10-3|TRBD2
CAITGAGASNTGELFF
TGTGCCATCACTGGGGCGGGAGCGTCGAACACCGGGGAGCTGTTTTTT
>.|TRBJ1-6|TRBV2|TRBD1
CASRGQYNSPLHF
TGTGCCAGCAGGGGACAGTATAATTCACCCCTCCACTTT
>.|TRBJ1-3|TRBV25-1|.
CASSEYGLVSGNTIYF
TGTGCCAGCAGTGAATACGGGTTGGTTTCTGGAAACACCATATATTTT
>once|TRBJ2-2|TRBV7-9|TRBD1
CASSSGQGLTGELFF
TGTGCCAGCAGCTCCGGACAGGGGCTAACCGGGGAGCTGTTTTTT
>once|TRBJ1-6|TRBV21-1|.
CASSDGQKGFTHSPLHF
TGTGCCAGCAGCGATGGTCAGAAGGGGTTTACTCACTCACCCCTCCACTTT
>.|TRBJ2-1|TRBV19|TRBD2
CASTWTSGPYNEQFF
TGTGCCAGTACCTGGACTAGCGGGCCCTACAATGAGCAGTTCTTC
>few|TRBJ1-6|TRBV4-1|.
CASTNAQGFSPLHF
TGCGCCAGCACAAATGCACAGGGTTTCTCACCCCTCCACTTT
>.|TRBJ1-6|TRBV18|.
CASSPLQRAERYSPLHF
TGTGCCAGCTCACCACTTCAGCGGGCAGAACGTTATTCACCCCTCCACTTT
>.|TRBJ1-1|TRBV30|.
CAWIGRGTNTEAFF
TGTGCCTGGATAGGAAGGGGGACGAACACTGAAGCTTTCTTT
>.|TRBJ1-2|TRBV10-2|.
CASSESFRTFYGYTF
TGCGCCAGCAGTGAGTCGTTCAGGACATTTTATGGCTACACCTTC
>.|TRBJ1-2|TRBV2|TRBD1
CASSDLKGQGIDGYTF
TGTGCCAGCAGTGATTTAAAGGGACAGGGAATAGATGGCTACACCTTC
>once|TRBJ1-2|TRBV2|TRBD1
CASREQGAWVYGYTF
TGTGCCAGCAGGGAACAGGGGGCTTGGGTCTATGGCTACACCTTC
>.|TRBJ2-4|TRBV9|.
CASSTDGGNIQYF
TGTGCCAGCAGCACGGACGGGGGAAACATTCAGTACTTC
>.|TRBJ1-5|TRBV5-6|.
CASSDSGGGRTNQPQHF
TGTGCCAGCAGCGATTCCGGCGGGGGGCGAACCAATCAGCCCCAGCATTTT
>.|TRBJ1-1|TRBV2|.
CASRSAADLAFF
TGTGCCAGCAGAAGCGCGGCTGACTTGGCTTTCTTT
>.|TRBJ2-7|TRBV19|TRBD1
CASSIGAGQGSEQYF
TGTGCCAGTAGTATAGGTGCGGGACAGGGAAGCGAGCAGTACTTC
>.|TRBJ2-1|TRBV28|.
CASSIQSYNEQFF
TGTGCCAGCAGCATCCAATCCTACAATGAGCAGTTCTTC
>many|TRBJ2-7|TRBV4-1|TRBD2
CASSRGSGMHF
TGCGCCAGCAGCCGAGGGAGCGGGATGCACTTC
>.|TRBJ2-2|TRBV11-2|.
CASRRAGQNTGELFF
TGTGCCAGCAGGAGAGCGGGACAGAACACCGGGGAGCTGTTTTTT
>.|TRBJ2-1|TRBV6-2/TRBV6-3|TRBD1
CASSYSRDSSYNEQFF
TGTGCCAGCAGTTACTCTCGGGACAGCTCCTACAATGAGCAGTTCTTC
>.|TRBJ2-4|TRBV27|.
CASTAGRLITKNIQYF
TGTGCCAGCACGGCAGGTCGTCTAATAACGAAAAACATTCAGTACTTC
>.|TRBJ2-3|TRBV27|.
CASRGHTDTQYF
TGTGCCAGCAGGGGGCACACAGATACGCAGTATTTT
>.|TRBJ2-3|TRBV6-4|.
CASSDRASVYPDTQYF
TGTGCCAGCAGTGACCGGGCTAGCGTCTACCCCGATACGCAGTATTTT
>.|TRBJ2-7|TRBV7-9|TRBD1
CASSHPDRGEYF
TGTGCCAGCAGCCACCCGGACAGGGGAGAGTACTTC
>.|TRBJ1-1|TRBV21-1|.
CASSGSGQGIPGYTEAFF
TGTGCCAGCAGCGGATCCGGACAGGGGATTCCAGGCTACACTGAAGCTTTCTTT
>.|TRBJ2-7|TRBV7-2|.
CASSLGAGALTYEQYF
TGTGCCAGCAGCTTGGGTGCAGGCGCTCTAACCTACGAGCAGTACTTC
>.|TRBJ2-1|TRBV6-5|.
CASTAVTGTYNEQFF
TGTGCCAGCACAGCCGTGACAGGGACTTACAATGAGCAGTTCTTC
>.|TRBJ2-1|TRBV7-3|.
CASSSKRSSYNEQFF
TGTGCCAGCAGCTCAAAGAGGAGCTCCTACAATGAGCAGTTCTTC
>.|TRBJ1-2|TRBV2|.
CASSDLGSLVNYGYTF
TGTGCCAGCAGTGATCTTGGTAGCCTAGTTAACTATGGCTACACCTTC
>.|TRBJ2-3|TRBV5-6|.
CASSLEGVTDTQYF
TGTGCCAGCAGCTTGGAGGGGGTCACAGATACGCAGTATTTT
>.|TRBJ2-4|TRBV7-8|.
CASSLAFRPTPLAKNIQYF
TGTGCCAGCAGCTTAGCTTTTCGGCCGACACCTCTAGCCAAAAACATTCAGTACTTC
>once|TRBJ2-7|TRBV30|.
CAWSVDLTRSYEQYF
TGTGCCTGGAGTGTAGATTTGACACGGTCCTACGAGCAGTACTTC